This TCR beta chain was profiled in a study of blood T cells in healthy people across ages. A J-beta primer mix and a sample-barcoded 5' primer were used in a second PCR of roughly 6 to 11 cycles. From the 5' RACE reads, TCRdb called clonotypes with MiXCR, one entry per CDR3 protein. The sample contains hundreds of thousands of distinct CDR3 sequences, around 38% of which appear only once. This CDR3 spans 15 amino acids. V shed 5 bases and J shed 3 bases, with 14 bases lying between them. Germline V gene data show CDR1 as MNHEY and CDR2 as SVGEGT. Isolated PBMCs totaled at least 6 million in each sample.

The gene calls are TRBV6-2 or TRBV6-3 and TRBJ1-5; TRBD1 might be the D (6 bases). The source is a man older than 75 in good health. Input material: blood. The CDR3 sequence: CASSTGQLHNQPQHF. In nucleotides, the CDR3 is TGTGCCAGCAGTACTGGACAGCTTCACAATCAGCCCCAGCATTTT.